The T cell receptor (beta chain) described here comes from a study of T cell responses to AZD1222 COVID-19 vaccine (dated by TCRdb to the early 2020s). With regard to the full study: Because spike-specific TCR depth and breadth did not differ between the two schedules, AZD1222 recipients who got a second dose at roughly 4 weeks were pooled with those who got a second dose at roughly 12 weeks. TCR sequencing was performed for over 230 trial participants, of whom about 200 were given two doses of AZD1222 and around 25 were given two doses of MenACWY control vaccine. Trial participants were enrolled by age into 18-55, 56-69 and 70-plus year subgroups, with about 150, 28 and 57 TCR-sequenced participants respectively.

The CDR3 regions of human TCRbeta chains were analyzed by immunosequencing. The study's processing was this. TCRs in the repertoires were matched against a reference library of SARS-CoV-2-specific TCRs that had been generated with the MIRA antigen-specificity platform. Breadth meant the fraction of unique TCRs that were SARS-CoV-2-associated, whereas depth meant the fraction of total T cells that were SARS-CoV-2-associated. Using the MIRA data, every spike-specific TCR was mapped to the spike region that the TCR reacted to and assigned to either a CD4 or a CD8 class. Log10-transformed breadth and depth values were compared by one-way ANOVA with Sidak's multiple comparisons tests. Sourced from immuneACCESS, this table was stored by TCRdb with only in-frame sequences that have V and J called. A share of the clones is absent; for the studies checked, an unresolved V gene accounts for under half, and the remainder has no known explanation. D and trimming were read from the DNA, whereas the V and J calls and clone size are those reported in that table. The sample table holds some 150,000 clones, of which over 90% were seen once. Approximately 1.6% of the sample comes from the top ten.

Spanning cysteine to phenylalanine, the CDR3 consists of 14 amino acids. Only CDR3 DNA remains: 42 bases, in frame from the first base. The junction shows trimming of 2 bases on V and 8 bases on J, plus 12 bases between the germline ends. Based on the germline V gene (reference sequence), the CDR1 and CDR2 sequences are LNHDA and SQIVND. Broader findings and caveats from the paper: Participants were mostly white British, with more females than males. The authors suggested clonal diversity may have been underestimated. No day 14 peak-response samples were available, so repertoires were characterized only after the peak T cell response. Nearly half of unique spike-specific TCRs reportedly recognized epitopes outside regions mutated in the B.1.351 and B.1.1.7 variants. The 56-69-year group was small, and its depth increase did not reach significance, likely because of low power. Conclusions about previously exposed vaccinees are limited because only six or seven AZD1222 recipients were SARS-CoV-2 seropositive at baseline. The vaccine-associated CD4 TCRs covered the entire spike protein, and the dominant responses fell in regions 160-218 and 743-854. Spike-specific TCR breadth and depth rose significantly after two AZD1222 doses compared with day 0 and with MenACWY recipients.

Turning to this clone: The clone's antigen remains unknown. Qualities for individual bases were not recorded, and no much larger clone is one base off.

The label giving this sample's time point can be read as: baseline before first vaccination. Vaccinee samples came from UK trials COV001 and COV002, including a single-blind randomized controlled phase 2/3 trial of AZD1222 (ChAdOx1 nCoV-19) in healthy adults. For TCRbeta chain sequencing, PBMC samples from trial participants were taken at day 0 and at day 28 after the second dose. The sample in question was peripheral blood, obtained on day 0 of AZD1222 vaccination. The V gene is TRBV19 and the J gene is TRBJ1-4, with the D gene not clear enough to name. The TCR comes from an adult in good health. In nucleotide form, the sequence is TGTGCCAGTAGTATAAGGGCCCTGGGGGAAAAACTGTTTTTT. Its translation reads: CASSIRALGEKLFF.